This T cell receptor (beta chain) was found in a study of blood T cell repertoires in COVID-19. At the level of the study: In each case, the material was cDNA or gDNA derived from T cells, B-cell-depleted T cells, or PBMCs.

Data came from immunoSEQ multiplex PCR; TCRdb stores just in-frame clones and leaves some out. The top ten clones hold around 2.9% of a sample with around 190,000 clones, 84% of them seen once. The V segment lost 6 bases and the J segment 7 bases; nucleotides outside the gene matches: 6. Germline assignment: CDR1 SEHNR and CDR2 FQNEAQ (reference sequence). The CDR3 is 14 residues long. All enrollees were roughly 18 to 95 years old and from 20 to 25 US areas. Cohorts were assigned according to the clinical history that participants reported. Before they entered the study, exposed participants had met a COVID-19 case within 2 weeks.

The genes are TRBV7-9 and TRBJ2-1; 10 nucleotides agree with TRBD2. Sequenced material: PBMCs or T cells enriched from blood (not recorded which). The clonotype originates from a woman aged 25-40 years who had been exposed to COVID-19. The CDR3 loop reads CASRILAGSNEQFF. The CDR3 DNA reads TGTGCCAGCAGAATACTAGCGGGGTCGAATGAGCAGTTCTTC.